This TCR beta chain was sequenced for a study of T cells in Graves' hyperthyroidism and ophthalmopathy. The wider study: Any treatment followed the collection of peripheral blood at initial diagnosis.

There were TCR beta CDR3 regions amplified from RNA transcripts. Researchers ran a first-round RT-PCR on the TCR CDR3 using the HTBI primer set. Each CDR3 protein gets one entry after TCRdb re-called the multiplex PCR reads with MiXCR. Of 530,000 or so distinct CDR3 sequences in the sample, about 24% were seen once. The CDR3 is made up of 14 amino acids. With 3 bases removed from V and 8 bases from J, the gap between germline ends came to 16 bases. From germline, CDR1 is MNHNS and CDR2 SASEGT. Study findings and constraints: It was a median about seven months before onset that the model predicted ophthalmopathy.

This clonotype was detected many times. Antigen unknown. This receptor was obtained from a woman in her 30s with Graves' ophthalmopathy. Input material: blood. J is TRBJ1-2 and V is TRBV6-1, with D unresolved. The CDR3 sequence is CASSDNSVLEGYTF. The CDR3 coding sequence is TGTGCCAGCAGTGATAACAGTGTCCTAGAAGGCTACACCTTC.